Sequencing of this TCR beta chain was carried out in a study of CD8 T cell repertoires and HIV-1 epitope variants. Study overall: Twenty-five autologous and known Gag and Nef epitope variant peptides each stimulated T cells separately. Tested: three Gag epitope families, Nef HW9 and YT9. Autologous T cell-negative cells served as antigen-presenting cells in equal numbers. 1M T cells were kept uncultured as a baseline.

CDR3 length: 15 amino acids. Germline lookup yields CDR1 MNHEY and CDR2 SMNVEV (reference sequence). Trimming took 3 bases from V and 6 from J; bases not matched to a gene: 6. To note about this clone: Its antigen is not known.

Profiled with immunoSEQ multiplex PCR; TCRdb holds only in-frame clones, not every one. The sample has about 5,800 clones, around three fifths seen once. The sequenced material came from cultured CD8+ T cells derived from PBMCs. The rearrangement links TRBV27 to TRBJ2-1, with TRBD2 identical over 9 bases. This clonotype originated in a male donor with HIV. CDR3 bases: TGTGCCAGCAGTTTGTATCTAGCGGGGCCCAATGAGCAGTTCTTC. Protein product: CASSLYLAGPNEQFF.